These 32 T cell receptor beta chains share one sample of origin, sequenced in a study of human thymus T cells. Resections removed during corrective heart surgery provided the thymus tissue used. Libraries were prepared by immunoSEQ multiplex PCR; TCRdb keeps only in-frame clonotypes and omits some of them. Among about 78,000 clones listed, 90% to 98% were seen once. Sample: thymus tissue. Receptor source: a boy less than two years old with a congenital heart defect but otherwise immunologically healthy.

The chain couples TRBV27 to TRBJ2-1; 7 bases line up with TRBD1. Germline CDR1 MNHEY, CDR2 SMNVEV (reference sequence). V lost 6 bases to trimming and J lost 0 bases; unmatched junction nucleotides: 17. The CDR3 has 19 residues. The CDR3, as DNA: TGTGCCAGCAGAGGTACAGGGGAGACCCTCAGGCCCTCCTACAATGAGCAGTTCTTC. Protein: CASRGTGETLRPSYNEQFF.

Only a few counts were recorded for this clone. The chain couples TRBV10-3 to TRBJ1-2, with D possibly matching TRBD1 (5 bases). In germline, CDR1 is ENHRY, CDR2 SYGVKD. The V end was cut by 6 bases, the J end by 7 bases, with 18 bases between. CDR3 length: 14 amino acids. The CDR3 coding sequence is TGTGCCATCAGATGGCCGGGACCCCTGTTTGGCTACACCTTC. It specifies CAIRWPGPLFGYTF.

This chain links TRBV9 with TRBJ1-4; the match to TRBD1 covers 9 bases. Germline V gene sequence: CDR1 SGDLS, CDR2 YYNGEE. V lost 3 bases to trimming and J lost 2 bases; unmatched junction nucleotides: 8. There are 17 residues in the CDR3. The CDR3 DNA is TGTGCCAGCAGCGAACAGGGGGCGCATCTGACTAATGAAAAACTGTTTTTT. Translated: CASSEQGAHLTNEKLFF.

This sequence joins TRBV11-2 and TRBJ2-7, with TRBD1 identical over 7 bases. This CDR3 region has 15 residues. V shed 1 base, J shed 3 bases, and the junction held 6 bases outside the gene matches. Per the germline V gene, CDR1 is SGHAT and CDR2 is FQNNGV. CDR3 sequence reads: CASSLGVTGLYEQYF. The CDR3 bases are TGTGCCAGCAGCTTAGGTGTGACAGGGCTCTACGAGCAGTACTTC.

V is TRBV6-5 and J is TRBJ2-2; 8 bases fit TRBD1. V gave up 5 bases and J gave up 6 bases; unmatched junction bases: 5. The CDR3 is 14 amino acids. Per the germline V gene, CDR1 is MNHEY and CDR2 is SVGAGI. The CDR3 loop reads CASSPGTGPGELFF. The CDR3 nucleotides read TGTGCCAGCAGTCCCGGGACAGGCCCCGGGGAGCTGTTTTTT.

The V gene is TRBV11-1, the J gene TRBJ2-3; weak D call: TRBD2 (6 bases). Trimming removed 4 bases from V and 4 bases from J, with 18 bases in between. This CDR3 spans 16 amino acids. Germline values: CDR1 SGHAT, CDR2 FQDESV (reference sequence). CDR3 in DNA: TGTGCCAGCAGCTCTCGGGTCTCGGCTAGCGCAGATACGCAGTATTTT. It specifies CASSSRVSASADTQYF.

The gene calls are TRBV6-1 and TRBJ2-6, with unresolved D. The CDR3 length is 18 residues. V dropped 3 bases and J dropped 4 bases, with 19 bases sitting between them. CDR1 is MNHNS, CDR2 SASEGT, per germline. The CDR3: CASSDKGPGMRGANVLTF. The CDR3 coding sequence is TGTGCCAGCAGTGATAAAGGACCAGGCATGAGGGGGGCCAACGTCCTGACTTTC.

The chain has TRBV6-8 and TRBJ1-2; maybe TRBD1 (5 bases). The ends were cut back, 7 bases at V and 3 bases at J, with 15 bases in the middle. In germline, CDR1 is MNHGY, CDR2 SAAAGT. The CDR3 length is 14 residues. Here the CDR3 reads CASIGDLSDYGYTF. Here the CDR3 DNA reads TGTGCCAGCATCGGGGACCTAAGTGACTATGGCTACACCTTC.

The V call is TRBV7-3, the J call TRBJ2-1; 7 bases align to TRBD2. CDR1 and CDR2 from the germline V gene are SGHTA and FQGTGA. Unmatched junction bases numbered 9, after V lost 5 bases and J lost 5 bases. The CDR3 consists of 15 residues. The chain's CDR3 is CASSAALAPNNEQFF. In DNA, the CDR3 is TGTGCCAGCAGCGCCGCACTAGCGCCTAACAATGAGCAGTTCTTC.

The sample holds a few counts of this clone. The rearrangement joins TRBV25-1 to TRBJ1-6; 8 bases map to TRBD1. The CDR3 extends over 17 amino acids. The germline CDR1 and CDR2 sequences are MGHDK and SYGVNS. The trim removed 1 base at V and 10 bases at J, leaving 12 bases unmatched. The CDR3 loop is CASSESKSRTGRSPLHF. The CDR3 DNA sequence: TGTGCCAGCAGTGAATCGAAGAGTAGGACAGGGAGGTCACCCCTCCACTTT.

V is TRBV4-3 and J is TRBJ1-1; weak D call: TRBD1 (5 bases). CDR3 size: 19 residues. The germline V gene encodes CDR1 LGHNA and CDR2 YSLEER. V was shortened by 0 bases and J by 0 bases, with 20 bases between the two germline ends. CDR3 nucleotide sequence: TGCGCCAGCAGCCAAGAGATCTTTGGGCAGGGAAGAGTGAACACTGAAGCTTTCTTT. Translated: CASSQEIFGQGRVNTEAFF.

This clone was observed once. The gene calls are TRBV4-2 and TRBJ1-2; TRBD1 aligns across 9 bases. The ends lost 0 bases at V and 5 bases at J; junction bases unmatched: 7. The CDR3 runs to 16 residues. Germline-derived CDR1 and CDR2 are LGHNA and YNFKEQ. The CDR3 here is CASSQESGTGPYGYTF. In DNA, the CDR3 is TGTGCCAGCAGCCAAGAATCAGGGACAGGGCCTTATGGCTACACCTTC.

The J gene is TRBJ2-6, the V gene TRBV7-2; TRBD1 might be the D (6 bases). The CDR3 length is 16 residues. Trimming removed 5 bases at V and 0 bases at J, with 11 bases between. Looked up from germline, CDR1 is SGHTA and CDR2 is FQGNSA. CDR3 sequence reads: CASSPGQNSGANVLTF. CDR3 DNA sequence: TGTGCCAGCAGCCCCGGACAGAACTCTGGGGCCAACGTCCTGACTTTC.

V gene TRBV27 combines with J gene TRBJ1-3; D is undetermined. The germline CDR1 and CDR2 sequences are MNHEY and SMNVEV (reference sequence). Trimming stripped 5 bases from V and 0 bases from J, with 20 bases between. The CDR3 consists of 18 residues. The CDR3 coding sequence is TGTGCCAGCAGTCCCGGGAGGGCAGCCTCCCACTCTGGAAACACCATATATTTT. Translating it yields CASSPGRAASHSGNTIYF.

The gene calls are TRBV10-1 and TRBJ2-7; 10 bases align to TRBD1. J lost 0 bases, V lost 4 bases, and 0 bases had no gene match. Germline loops: CDR1 WNHNN, CDR2 SYGVQD (reference sequence). The CDR3 covers 14 residues. The CDR3 here is CASSGDRGSYEQYF. DNA of the CDR3: TGCGCCAGCAGTGGGGACAGGGGCTCCTACGAGCAGTACTTC.

V usage is TRBV6-6 and J usage is TRBJ2-2, with D perhaps matching TRBD2 (6 bases). CDR3 length: 15 amino acids. The V gene lost 6 bases and the J gene lost 4 bases, with 15 bases spanning the gap. Germline assignment: CDR1 MNHNY and CDR2 SVGAGI (reference sequence). CDR3: CASRTGLIFTGELFF. The DNA for the CDR3 is TGTGCCAGCAGAACGGGACTCATCTTCACCGGGGAGCTGTTTTTT.

The CDR3 reads CASSRVTYEQYF. The CDR3 DNA follows: TGCGCCAGCAGTCGCGTCACCTACGAGCAGTACTTC. This chain connects TRBV23-1 to TRBJ2-7; the D is unclear. TRBV23-1 is reported as an ORF; its role is uncertain. The CDR3 covers 12 residues. V lost 4 bases to trimming and J lost 2 bases, with 6 bases between them.

This rearrangement joins TRBV5-4 to TRBJ2-7, with 16 bases matching TRBD2. Germline V gene data show CDR1 as SGHNT and CDR2 as YYREEE (reference sequence). The J segment lost 5 bases and the V segment lost 2 bases, leaving 7 bases of the junction unmatched. There are 17 residues in the CDR3. CDR3 sequence: CASSFKPGTSGRDEQYF. Written as DNA, the CDR3 is TGTGCCAGCAGCTTTAAACCTGGGACTAGCGGGAGGGACGAGCAGTACTTC.

This chain joins TRBV10-3 and TRBJ2-1, with 8 positions matching TRBD1. Germline V gives CDR1 ENHRY, CDR2 SYGVKD. The CDR3 consists of 16 residues. Trimming took 6 bases from V and 4 from J; bases not matched to a gene: 11. The CDR3 DNA reads TGTGCCATCAGGGATTGCACAGGGGGTCCGTACAATGAGCAGTTCTTC. It is translated as CAIRDCTGGPYNEQFF.

The chain is built from TRBV2 and TRBJ2-5; D ambiguous. CDR3 length equals 15 residues. With 3 bases removed from V and 4 bases from J, the gap between germline ends came to 15 bases. The germline gives CDR1 SNHLY, CDR2 FYNNEI. CDR3 coding DNA: TGTGCCAGCAGTGATCCGCCTGTCCGTGTAGAGACCCAGTACTTC. Translation gives CASSDPPVRVETQYF.

The chain links TRBV6-1 to TRBJ2-2, with D tentatively TRBD2 (7 bases). The CDR3 sequence is 15 residues long. The germline CDR1 and CDR2 sequences are MNHNS and SASEGT. With 8 bases removed from V and 5 bases from J, the gap between germline ends came to 18 bases. CDR3 DNA: TGTGCCAGCGTGAACGGGGGGCCGGTTACCGGGGAGCTGTTTTTT. Protein: CASVNGGPVTGELFF.

The J gene is TRBJ2-5, the V gene TRBV5-1; D possibly corresponds to TRBD2 (7 bases). Germline CDR1 reads SGHRS; CDR2 reads YFSETQ. This CDR3 spans 15 amino acids. Between the trimmed V and J ends, which lost 5 bases and 5 bases, there was a span of 19 bases. CDR3 amino acids: CASSGEGGGRETQYF. The CDR3 DNA is TGCGCCAGCAGTGGAGAAGGCGGGGGCCGGGAGACCCAGTACTTC.

The chain is built from TRBV29-1 and TRBJ1-1; TRBD1 is a possible D gene (5 bases). The CDR3 length is 12 residues. Germline loops: CDR1 SQVTM, CDR2 ANQGSEA. V gave up 4 bases and J gave up 3 bases, with 9 bases separating them. The CDR3 here is CSVVQGDTEAFF. DNA for the CDR3: TGCAGCGTTGTTCAGGGAGACACTGAAGCTTTCTTT. The full variable domain, completed using reference TRBV29-1 and TRBJ1-1, is SAVISQKPSRDICQRGTSLTIQCQVDSQVTMMFWYRQQPGQSLTLIATANQGSEATYESGFVIDKFPISRPNLTFSTLTVSNMSPEDSSIYLCSVVQGDTEAFFGQGTRLTVV.

The chain employs TRBV27 and TRBJ2-1, with D unclear. The CDR3 sequence is 13 residues long. Looked up from germline, CDR1 is MNHEY and CDR2 is SMNVEV (reference sequence). The V and J ends lost 7 bases and 4 bases respectively, with 11 bases between them. The CDR3 loop reads CASKGLRYNEQFF. The CDR3 DNA sequence: TGTGCCAGCAAAGGCCTACGATACAATGAGCAGTTCTTC.

This clone was recorded only once. The chain recombines TRBV10-3 with TRBJ2-7; D ambiguous. The CDR3 covers 15 residues. V was pared by 5 bases and J by 2 bases, with 16 bases between. From germline, CDR1 is ENHRY and CDR2 SYGVKD. CDR3 nucleotide sequence: TGTGCCATCAGTCCCTCCCCTTATCTGGCCTACGAGCAGTACTTC. It codes for CAISPSPYLAYEQYF.

This chain's CDR3 is CASSLAADMLPEAFF. Written as DNA, the CDR3 is TGCGCCAGCAGCTTGGCCGCCGACATGTTGCCTGAAGCTTTCTTT. The chain recombines TRBV5-1 with TRBJ1-1; D ambiguous. Per the germline V gene, CDR1 is SGHRS and CDR2 is YFSETQ. V gave up 0 bases and J gave up 6 bases, with 15 bases separating them. This CDR3 has 15 amino acids.

This chain uses TRBV12-5 with TRBJ2-5; 7 bases match TRBD1. The CDR3 runs 18 residues. Trimming cost V 0 bases and J 3 bases; bases outside gene matches: 13. Germline-derived CDR1 and CDR2 are LGHNT and FRNRAP. CDR3 sequence (DNA): TGTGCTAGTGGTTTGGTAACAGGGGCTGGGGATAGGGAAGAGACCCAGTACTTC. It yields the protein CASGLVTGAGDREETQYF. The full variable domain, rest sourced from reference TRBV12-5 and TRBJ2-5, is DARVTQTPRHKVTEMGQEVTMRCQPILGHNTVFWYRQTMMQGLELLAYFRNRAPLDDSGMPKDRFSAEMPDATLATLKIQPSEPRDSAVYFCASGLVTGAGDREETQYFGPGTRLLVL.

The V and J genes are TRBV28 and TRBJ2-3, with 9 bases matching TRBD2. This CDR3 contains 18 residues. V was pared by 1 base and J by 5 bases, with 13 bases of the junction left unmatched. Germline-derived CDR1 and CDR2 are MDHEN and SYDVKM. CDR3 amino acids: CASSLYGGRAEGKDTQYF. The DNA for the CDR3 is TGTGCCAGCAGTTTATATGGCGGGAGGGCTGAGGGAAAAGATACGCAGTATTTT.

The V and J genes are TRBV28 and TRBJ2-7; the D call may be TRBD1 or TRBD2 (5 bases each). CDR3 size: 13 residues. V lost 6 bases and J 6 bases, leaving 15 bases between the germline ends. Per the germline V gene, CDR1 is MDHEN and CDR2 is SYDVKM. The CDR3 DNA reads TGTGCCAGCAGCGGGGACCTCGTAGTCGAGCAGTACTTC. This codes for CASSGDLVVEQYF.

The V gene is TRBV7-2, the J gene TRBJ1-5; maybe TRBD1 (5 bases). CDR1 is SGHTA and CDR2 is FQGNSA in the germline V gene. CDR3 length: 18 residues. V was trimmed by 1 base and J by 1 base, leaving 17 bases between them. The CDR3 loop is CASSLEVISGVSNQPQHF. In DNA, the CDR3 is TGTGCCAGCAGCTTAGAAGTTATATCGGGGGTCAGCAATCAGCCCCAGCATTTT.

As concerns this clone: A junction boundary mismatches the germline segment, possibly from a read error. The V and J genes are TRBV18 and TRBJ2-1; 15 bases are shared with TRBD2. Germline CDR1 reads KGHSH; CDR2 reads LQKENI. This CDR3 is 19 amino acids long. The CDR3 DNA is TGTGCCAGCGCACCAATCGGACTAGCGGGGGGGAGCTCCTACAATGAGCAGTTCTTC. This translates into CASAPIGLAGGSSYNEQFF.

V is TRBV7-2 and J is TRBJ2-1, with 9 bases identical to TRBD2. CDR1 SGHTA and CDR2 FQGNSA come from the germline V gene. Germline trimming cut 2 bases from V and 1 base from J; bases unmatched to any gene: 9. This CDR3 is built from 18 residues. CDR3 loop: CASSLSRRGLASYNEQFF. The DNA for the CDR3 is TGTGCCAGCAGCTTATCCCGCCGGGGACTAGCTTCCTACAATGAGCAGTTCTTC.